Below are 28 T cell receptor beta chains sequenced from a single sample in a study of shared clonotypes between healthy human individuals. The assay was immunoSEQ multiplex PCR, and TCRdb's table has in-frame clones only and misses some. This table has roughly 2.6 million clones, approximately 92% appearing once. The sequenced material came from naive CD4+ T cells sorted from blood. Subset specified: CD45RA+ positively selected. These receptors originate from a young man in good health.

The CDR3 DNA reads as TGTGCCATTTTTACTAACACTGAAGCTTTCTTT. Translating it yields CAIFTNTEAFF. This chain joins TRBV28 and TRBJ1-1; D unclear. Looked up from germline, CDR1 is MDHEN and CDR2 is SYDVKM. V lost 10 bases to trimming and J lost 2 bases, with 8 bases between them. The length of the CDR3 is 11 residues.

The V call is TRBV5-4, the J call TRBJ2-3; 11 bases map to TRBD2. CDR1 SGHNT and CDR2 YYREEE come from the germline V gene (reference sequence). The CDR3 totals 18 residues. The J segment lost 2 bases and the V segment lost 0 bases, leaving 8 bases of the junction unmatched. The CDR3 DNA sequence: TGTGCCAGCAGCTTGGCGGTAGCGGGAGGGCCCAACACAGATACGCAGTATTTT. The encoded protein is CASSLAVAGGPNTDTQYF.

This CDR3 reads CASSFFGGIQYF. The CDR3 DNA reads TGTGCCAGCAGCTTCTTCGGGGGCATTCAGTACTTC. The chain has TRBV7-2 and TRBJ2-4; TRBD2 might be the D (6 bases). Per germline, CDR1 SGHTA and CDR2 FQGNSA. The CDR3 extends over 12 amino acids. V was clipped by 3 bases and J by 9 bases, with 9 bases between them.

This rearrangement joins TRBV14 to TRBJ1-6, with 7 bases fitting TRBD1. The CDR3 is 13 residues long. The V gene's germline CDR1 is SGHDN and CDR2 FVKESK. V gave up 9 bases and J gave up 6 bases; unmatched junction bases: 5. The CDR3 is CASQGQLNSPLHF. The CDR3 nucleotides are TGTGCCAGTCAGGGACAGCTTAATTCACCCCTCCACTTT.

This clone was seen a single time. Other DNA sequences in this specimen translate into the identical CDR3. The CDR3 sequence: CASSQEGQGNSPLHF. CDR3 bases: TGCGCCAGCAGCCAAGAAGGACAGGGAAATTCACCCCTCCACTTT. This rearrangement joins TRBV4-3 to TRBJ1-6; 8 bases align to TRBD1. The V gene end was trimmed by 0 bases and the J gene end by 7 bases; junction bases not matched to a gene: 2. Germline loops: CDR1 LGHNA, CDR2 YSLEER. This CDR3 has 15 residues.

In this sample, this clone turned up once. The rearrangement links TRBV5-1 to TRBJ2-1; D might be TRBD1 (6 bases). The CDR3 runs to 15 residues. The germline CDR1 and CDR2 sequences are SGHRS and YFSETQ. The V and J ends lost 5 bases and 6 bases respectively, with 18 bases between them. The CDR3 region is CASRPGQSRANEQFF. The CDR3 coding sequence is TGCGCCAGCAGGCCCGGACAGAGCCGAGCCAATGAGCAGTTCTTC.

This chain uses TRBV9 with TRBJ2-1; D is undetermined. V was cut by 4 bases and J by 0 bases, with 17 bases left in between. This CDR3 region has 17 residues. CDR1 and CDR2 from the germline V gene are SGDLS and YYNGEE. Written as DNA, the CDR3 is TGTGCCAGCAGCCCCCATTCAGCCACAAGCTCCTACAATGAGCAGTTCTTC. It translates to CASSPHSATSSYNEQFF.

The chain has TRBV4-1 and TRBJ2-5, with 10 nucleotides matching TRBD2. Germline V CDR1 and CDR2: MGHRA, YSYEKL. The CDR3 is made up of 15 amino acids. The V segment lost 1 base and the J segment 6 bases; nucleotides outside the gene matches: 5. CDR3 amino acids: CASSQAAGGLKTQYF. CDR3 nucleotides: TGCGCCAGCAGCCAAGCAGCGGGGGGGCTAAAGACCCAGTACTTC.

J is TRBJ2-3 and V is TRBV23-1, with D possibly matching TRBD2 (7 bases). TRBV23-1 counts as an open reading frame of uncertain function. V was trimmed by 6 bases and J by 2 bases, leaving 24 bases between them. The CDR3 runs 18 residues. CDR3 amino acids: CASSPGAPAGADTDTQYF. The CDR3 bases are TGCGCCAGCAGCCCAGGAGCCCCGGCGGGGGCGGACACAGATACGCAGTATTTT.

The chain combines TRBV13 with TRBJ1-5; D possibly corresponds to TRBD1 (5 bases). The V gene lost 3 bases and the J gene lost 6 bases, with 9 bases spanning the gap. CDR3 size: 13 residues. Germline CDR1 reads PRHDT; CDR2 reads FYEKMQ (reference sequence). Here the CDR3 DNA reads TGTGCCAGCAGCTTGAGGGGAGCTCAGCCCCAGCATTTT. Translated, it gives CASSLRGAQPQHF.

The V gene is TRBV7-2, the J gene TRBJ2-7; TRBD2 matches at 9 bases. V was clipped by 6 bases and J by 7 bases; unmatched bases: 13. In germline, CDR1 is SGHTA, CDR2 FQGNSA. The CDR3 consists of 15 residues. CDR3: CASSAMAGGPQEQYF. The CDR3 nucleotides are TGTGCCAGCAGTGCCATGGCGGGAGGGCCGCAAGAGCAGTACTTC.

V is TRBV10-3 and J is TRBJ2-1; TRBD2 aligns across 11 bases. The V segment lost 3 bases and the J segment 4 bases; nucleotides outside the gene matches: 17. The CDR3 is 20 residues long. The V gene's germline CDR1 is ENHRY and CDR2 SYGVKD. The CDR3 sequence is CAISDPGGLAGVAHYNEQFF. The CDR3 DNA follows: TGTGCCATCAGTGACCCAGGTGGACTAGCGGGCGTTGCCCATTACAATGAGCAGTTCTTC.

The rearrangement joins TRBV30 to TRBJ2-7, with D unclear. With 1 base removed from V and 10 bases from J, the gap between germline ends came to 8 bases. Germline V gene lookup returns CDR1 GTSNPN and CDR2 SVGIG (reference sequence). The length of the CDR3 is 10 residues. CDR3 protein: CAWSAEIQYF. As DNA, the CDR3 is TGTGCCTGGAGTGCGGAGATACAGTACTTC.

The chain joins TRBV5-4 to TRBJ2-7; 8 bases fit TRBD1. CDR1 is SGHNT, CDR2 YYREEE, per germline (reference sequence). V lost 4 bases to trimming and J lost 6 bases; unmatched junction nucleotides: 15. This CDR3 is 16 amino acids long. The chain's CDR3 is CASSPGTGFVQGEQYF. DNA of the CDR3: TGTGCCAGCAGCCCGGGGACAGGTTTCGTCCAAGGCGAGCAGTACTTC.

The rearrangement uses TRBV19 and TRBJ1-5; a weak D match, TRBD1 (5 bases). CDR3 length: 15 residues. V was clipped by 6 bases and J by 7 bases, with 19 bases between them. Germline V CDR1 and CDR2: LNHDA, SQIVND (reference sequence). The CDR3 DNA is TGTGCCAGTAGCCCCTTGGGGGGTTCAGGACAGCCCCAGCATTTT. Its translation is CASSPLGGSGQPQHF.

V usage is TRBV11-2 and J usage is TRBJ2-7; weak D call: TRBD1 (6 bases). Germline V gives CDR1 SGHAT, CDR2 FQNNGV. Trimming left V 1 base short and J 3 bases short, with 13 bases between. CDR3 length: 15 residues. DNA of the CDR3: TGTGCCAGCAGCTTAGGGCAGGGGCGATACTACGAGCAGTACTTC. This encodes CASSLGQGRYYEQYF.

The CDR3 bases are TGCGCCAGCAGCCAAGAAAGGACAGACCACTATGGCTACACCTTC. Protein: CASSQERTDHYGYTF. V and J are TRBV4-1 and TRBJ1-2, with a possible D match to TRBD1 (6 bases). Trimming shortened V by 0 bases and J by 3 bases, and 11 bases separated the two germline ends. The CDR3 contains 15 residues. CDR1 and CDR2 from the germline V gene are MGHRA and YSYEKL.

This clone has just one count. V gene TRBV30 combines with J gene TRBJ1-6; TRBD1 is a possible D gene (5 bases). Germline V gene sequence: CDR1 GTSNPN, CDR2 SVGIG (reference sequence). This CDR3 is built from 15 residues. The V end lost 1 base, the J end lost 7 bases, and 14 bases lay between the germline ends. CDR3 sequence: CAWSGTGRVNSPLHF. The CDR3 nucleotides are TGTGCCTGGAGTGGGACGGGACGGGTGAATTCACCCCTCCACTTT.

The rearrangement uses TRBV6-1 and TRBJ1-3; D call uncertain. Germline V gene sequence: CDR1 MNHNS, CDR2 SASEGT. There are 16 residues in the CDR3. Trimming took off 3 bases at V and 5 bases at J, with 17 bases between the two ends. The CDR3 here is CASSDVGAGARNTIYF. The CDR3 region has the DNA TGTGCCAGCAGTGATGTGGGTGCAGGCGCCAGAAACACCATATATTTT.

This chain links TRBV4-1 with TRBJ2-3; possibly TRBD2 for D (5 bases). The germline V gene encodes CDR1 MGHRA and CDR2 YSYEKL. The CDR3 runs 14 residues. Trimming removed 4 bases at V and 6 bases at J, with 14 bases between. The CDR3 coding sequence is TGCGCCAGCAGCCGCTACCAGCCGGGGGATACGCAGTATTTT. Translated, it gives CASSRYQPGDTQYF.

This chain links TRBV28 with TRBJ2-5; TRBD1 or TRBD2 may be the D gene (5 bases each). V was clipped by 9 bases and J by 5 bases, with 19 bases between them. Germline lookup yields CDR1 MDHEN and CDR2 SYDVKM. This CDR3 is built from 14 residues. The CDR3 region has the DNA TGTGCCAGGTCACCGAGGGGATGGTTGGAGACCCAGTACTTC. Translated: CARSPRGWLETQYF.

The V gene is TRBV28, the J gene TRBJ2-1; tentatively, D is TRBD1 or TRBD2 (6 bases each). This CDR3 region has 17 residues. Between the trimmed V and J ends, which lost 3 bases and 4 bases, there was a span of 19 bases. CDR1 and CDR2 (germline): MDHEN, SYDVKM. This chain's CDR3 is CASSFTYRGTTYNEQFF. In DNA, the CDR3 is TGTGCCAGCAGTTTTACCTACCGCGGGACAACTTACAATGAGCAGTTCTTC.

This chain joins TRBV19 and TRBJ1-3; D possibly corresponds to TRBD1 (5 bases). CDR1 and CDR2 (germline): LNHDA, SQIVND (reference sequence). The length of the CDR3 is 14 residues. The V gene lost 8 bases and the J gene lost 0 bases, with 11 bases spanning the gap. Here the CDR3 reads CASSAGGSGNTIYF. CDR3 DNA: TGTGCCAGTTCCGCTGGGGGCTCTGGAAACACCATATATTTT.

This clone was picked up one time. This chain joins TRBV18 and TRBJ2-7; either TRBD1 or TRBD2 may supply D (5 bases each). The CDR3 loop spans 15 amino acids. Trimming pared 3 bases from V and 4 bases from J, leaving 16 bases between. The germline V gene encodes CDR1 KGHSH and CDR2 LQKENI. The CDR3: CASSPGARGLYEQYF. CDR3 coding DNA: TGTGCCAGCTCACCTGGGGCGAGAGGGTTGTACGAGCAGTACTTC.

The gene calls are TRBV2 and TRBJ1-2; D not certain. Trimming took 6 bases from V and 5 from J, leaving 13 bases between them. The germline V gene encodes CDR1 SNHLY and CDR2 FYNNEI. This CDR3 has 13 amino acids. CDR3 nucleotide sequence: TGTGCCAGCAGGCCTCGAAGGGAGTATGGCTACACCTTC. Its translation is CASRPRREYGYTF.

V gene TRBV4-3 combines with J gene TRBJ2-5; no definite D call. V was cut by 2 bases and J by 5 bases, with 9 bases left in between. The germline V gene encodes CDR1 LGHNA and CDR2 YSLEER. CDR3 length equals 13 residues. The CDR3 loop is CASSQFIWETQYF. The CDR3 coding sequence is TGCGCCAGCAGCCAATTCATTTGGGAGACCCAGTACTTC.

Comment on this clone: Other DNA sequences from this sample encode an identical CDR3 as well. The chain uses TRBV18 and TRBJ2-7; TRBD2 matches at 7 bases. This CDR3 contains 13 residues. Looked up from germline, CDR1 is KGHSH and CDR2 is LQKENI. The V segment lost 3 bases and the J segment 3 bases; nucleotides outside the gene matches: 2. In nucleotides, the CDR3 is TGTGCCAGCTCACCCAGCGGGGACTACGAGCAGTACTTC. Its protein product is CASSPSGDYEQYF.

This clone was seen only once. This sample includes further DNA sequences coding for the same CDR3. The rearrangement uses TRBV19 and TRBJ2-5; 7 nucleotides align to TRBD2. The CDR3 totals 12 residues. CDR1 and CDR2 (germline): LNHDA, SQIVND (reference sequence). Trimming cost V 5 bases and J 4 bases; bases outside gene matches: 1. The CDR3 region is CASSPGGETQYF. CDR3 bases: TGTGCCAGTAGTCCGGGGGGAGAGACCCAGTACTTC.